This TCR beta chain was retrieved from a study of metastatic and nonmetastatic thyroid tumors. Whole-study context: Comparison of repertoires was carried out across blood and tumor or nodule tissue from malignant and benign thyroid patients. Study conclusions and caveats: The reported finding was significantly higher TCR beta diversity in malignant thyroid tumors relative to benign nodules, in blood and tumor.

The CDR3 consists of 17 residues. V lost 6 bases, J lost 6 bases, and 23 bases lay in between. Germline V CDR1 and CDR2: KGHSH, LQKENI. Among the patients, none had received any treatment before thyroid surgery. TCRdb reanalyzed the PCR reads via MiXCR. The sample consists of some 55,000 clones, 20% of them appearing once. Turning to this clone: Its antigen is as yet unknown.

The specimen was blood. J is TRBJ2-2 and V is TRBV18; a possible D gene is TRBD2 (6 bases). The receptor was isolated from a female donor with papillary thyroid cancer or a benign thyroid nodule (not recorded which). Some clones in this sample may be carry-over from other donors' samples. The CDR3 region is CASSPFGTGDLAGELFF. CDR3 nucleotides: TGTGCCAGCTCCCCTTTTGGGACGGGAGACCTGGCCGGGGAGCTGTTTTTT.